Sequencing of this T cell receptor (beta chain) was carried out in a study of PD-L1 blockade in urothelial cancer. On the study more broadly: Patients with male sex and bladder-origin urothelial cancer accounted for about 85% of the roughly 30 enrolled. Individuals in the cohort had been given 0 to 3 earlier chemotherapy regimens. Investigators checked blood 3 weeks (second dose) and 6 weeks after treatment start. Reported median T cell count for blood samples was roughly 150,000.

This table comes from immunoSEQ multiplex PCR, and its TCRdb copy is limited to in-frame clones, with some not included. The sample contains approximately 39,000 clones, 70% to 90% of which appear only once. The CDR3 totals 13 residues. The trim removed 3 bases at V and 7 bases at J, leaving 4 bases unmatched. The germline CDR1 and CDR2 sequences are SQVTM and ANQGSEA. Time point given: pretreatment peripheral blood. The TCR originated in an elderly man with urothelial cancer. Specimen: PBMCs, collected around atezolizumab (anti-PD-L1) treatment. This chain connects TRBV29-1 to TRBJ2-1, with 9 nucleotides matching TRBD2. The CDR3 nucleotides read TGCAGCGTTGAGACTAGCGGATGGAATGAGCAGTTCTTC. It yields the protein CSVETSGWNEQFF.